A single sample is the source of the 10 T cell receptor beta chains below, sequenced in a study of cytomegalovirus exposure and HLA in healthy donors. Generated by immunoSEQ multiplex PCR, the TCRdb table keeps only in-frame clones and is missing some. The sample has about 250,000 clones; about 90% are singletons. Sequenced material: PBMCs. The receptor set was obtained from a man aged 18-30 years in good health and CMV-seropositive.

The chain uses TRBV4-1 and TRBJ2-1; D is possibly TRBD2 (6 bases). The germline V and J ends were trimmed by 5 bases and 6 bases, with 20 bases remaining between them. The CDR3 totals 16 residues. The germline CDR1 and CDR2 sequences are MGHRA and YSYEKL. The CDR3 loop is CASSSSGTAISNEQFF. DNA of the CDR3: TGCGCCAGCAGCTCGTCCGGGACTGCCATCTCCAATGAGCAGTTCTTC.

The chain has TRBV7-6 and TRBJ2-5; D remains unclear. Trimming pared 4 bases from V and 3 bases from J, leaving 15 bases between. The CDR3 spans 15 residues. Germline CDR1 SGHVS, CDR2 FNYEAQ. The CDR3 DNA is TGTGCCAGCAGCTCCGGACGGGCGTGGAAAGAGACCCAGTACTTC. Encoded protein: CASSSGRAWKETQYF.

V and J are TRBV9 and TRBJ2-7; D perhaps matches TRBD1 (5 bases). Germline assignment: CDR1 SGDLS and CDR2 YYNGEE. Trimming shortened V by 4 bases and J by 6 bases, and 20 bases separated the two germline ends. This CDR3 has 15 amino acids. The CDR3 loop is CASSSSPQGIGEQYF. The CDR3 DNA is TGTGCCAGCAGCTCCTCCCCTCAGGGAATCGGCGAGCAGTACTTC.

Only a few counts were recorded for this clone. The chain uses TRBV4-2 and TRBJ1-1; D possibly corresponds to TRBD1 (5 bases). The germline V gene encodes CDR1 LGHNA and CDR2 YNFKEQ. The CDR3 runs to 14 residues. Trimming stripped 1 base from V and 7 bases from J, with 13 bases between. For the CDR3, the DNA is TGTGCCAGCAGCCAAGTTACCGAAGACAGTGAAGCTTTCTTT. This sequence encodes CASSQVTEDSEAFF.

J is TRBJ1-2 and V is TRBV2, with TRBD1 matching over 7 bases. In germline, CDR1 is SNHLY, CDR2 FYNNEI. The CDR3 length is 11 residues. V gave up 5 bases and J gave up 13 bases; unmatched junction bases: 7. The CDR3 is CASSQDRICTF. CDR3 nucleotides: TGTGCCAGCAGTCAGGACAGGATTTGCACCTTC.

The chain has TRBV6-5 and TRBJ1-1; D is uncertain. Trimming removed 7 bases at V and 0 bases at J, with 12 bases between. The CDR3 sequence is 14 residues long. CDR1 MNHEY and CDR2 SVGAGI come from the germline V gene. The CDR3 loop is CASIPTGLNTEAFF. CDR3 DNA sequence: TGTGCCAGCATTCCTACCGGACTGAACACTGAAGCTTTCTTT.

The gene calls are TRBV4-1 and TRBJ2-1, with 7 nucleotides matching TRBD2. Trimming removed 0 bases from V and 0 bases from J; junction bases left unmatched: 5. This CDR3 has 17 residues. CDR1 and CDR2 (germline): MGHRA, YSYEKL. The DNA for the CDR3 is TGCGCCAGCAGCCAAGAGGGGGGGACCAGCTCCTACAATGAGCAGTTCTTC. The encoded protein is CASSQEGGTSSYNEQFF.

The chain carries TRBV19 and TRBJ2-7; 10 bases agree with TRBD2. Germline lookup yields CDR1 LNHDA and CDR2 SQIVND (reference sequence). CDR3 length: 16 amino acids. Unmatched junction bases numbered 7, after V lost 5 bases and J lost 0 bases. This chain's CDR3 is CASSSRLAGPSYEQYF. CDR3 bases: TGTGCCAGTAGTTCCCGACTAGCGGGTCCCTCCTACGAGCAGTACTTC.

V and J are TRBV6-1 and TRBJ2-1, with TRBD1 as a possible D gene (6 bases). Trimming removed 2 bases at V and 15 bases at J, with 23 bases between. The CDR3 consists of 15 residues. The germline CDR1 and CDR2 sequences are MNHNS and SASEGT. Here the CDR3 DNA reads TGTGCCAGCAGTGAAATCATCGGGACAACCGACCTAGGGTTCTTC. Protein sequence: CASSEIIGTTDLGFF.

V gene TRBV2 combines with J gene TRBJ1-1; TRBD1 aligns across 9 bases. This CDR3 contains 13 residues. J gave up 5 bases and V 6 bases, and 4 bases lay outside the gene matches. Germline assignment: CDR1 SNHLY and CDR2 FYNNEI. CDR3 protein: CASRSDRGTEAFF. The CDR3 bases are TGTGCCAGCAGGAGTGACAGGGGGACTGAAGCTTTCTTT.